Described below is a single TCR beta chain sequence and its context. V dropped 2 bases and J dropped 8 bases, with 5 bases sitting between them. CDR3 length: 11 residues. The V gene's germline CDR1 is SGHRS and CDR2 YFSETQ. The authors' processing: For nucleated cells, counts were estimated from reference gene primer amplification. The protocol was immunoSEQ multiplex PCR, while the TCRdb copy is restricted to in-frame clones and leaves out a portion. That table furnishes V, J and clone size, whereas the DNA furnished D and trimming. The sample includes 190,000 or so clones, around 88% of them seen just once. The sample comes from a study of blood T cell repertoires in COVID-19. Study background: COVID-19 samples collected from the United States, Italy and Spain covered acute and convalescent phases. Sample material is recorded as cDNA or gDNA derived from T cells, B-cell-depleted T cells, or PBMCs.

This receptor was obtained from a woman under 40 with acute or convalescent COVID-19. Sample: peripheral blood. V and J are TRBV5-1 and TRBJ2-1; D is unclear. The CDR3 is CASSLVDEQFF. The CDR3 nucleotides read TGCGCCAGCAGCTTAGTAGATGAGCAGTTCTTC.